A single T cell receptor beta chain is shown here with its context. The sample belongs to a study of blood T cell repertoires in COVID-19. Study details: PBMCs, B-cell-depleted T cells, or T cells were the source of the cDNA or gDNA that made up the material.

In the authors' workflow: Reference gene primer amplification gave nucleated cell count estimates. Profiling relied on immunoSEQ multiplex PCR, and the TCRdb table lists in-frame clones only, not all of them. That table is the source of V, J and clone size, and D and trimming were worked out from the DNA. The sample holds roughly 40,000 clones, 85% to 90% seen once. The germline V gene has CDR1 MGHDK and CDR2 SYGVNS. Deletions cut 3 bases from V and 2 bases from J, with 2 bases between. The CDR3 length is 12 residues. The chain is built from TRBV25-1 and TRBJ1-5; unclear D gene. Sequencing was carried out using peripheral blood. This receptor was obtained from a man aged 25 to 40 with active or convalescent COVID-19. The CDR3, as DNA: TGTGCCAGCAGTGACGGCAATCAGCCCCAGCATTTT. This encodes CASSDGNQPQHF. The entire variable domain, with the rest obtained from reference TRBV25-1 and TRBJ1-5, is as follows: EADIYQTPRYLVIGTGKKITLECSQTMGHDKMYWYQQDPGMELHLIHYSYGVNSTEKGDLSSESTVSRIRTEHFPLTLESARPSHTSQYLCASSDGNQPQHFGDGTRLSIL.